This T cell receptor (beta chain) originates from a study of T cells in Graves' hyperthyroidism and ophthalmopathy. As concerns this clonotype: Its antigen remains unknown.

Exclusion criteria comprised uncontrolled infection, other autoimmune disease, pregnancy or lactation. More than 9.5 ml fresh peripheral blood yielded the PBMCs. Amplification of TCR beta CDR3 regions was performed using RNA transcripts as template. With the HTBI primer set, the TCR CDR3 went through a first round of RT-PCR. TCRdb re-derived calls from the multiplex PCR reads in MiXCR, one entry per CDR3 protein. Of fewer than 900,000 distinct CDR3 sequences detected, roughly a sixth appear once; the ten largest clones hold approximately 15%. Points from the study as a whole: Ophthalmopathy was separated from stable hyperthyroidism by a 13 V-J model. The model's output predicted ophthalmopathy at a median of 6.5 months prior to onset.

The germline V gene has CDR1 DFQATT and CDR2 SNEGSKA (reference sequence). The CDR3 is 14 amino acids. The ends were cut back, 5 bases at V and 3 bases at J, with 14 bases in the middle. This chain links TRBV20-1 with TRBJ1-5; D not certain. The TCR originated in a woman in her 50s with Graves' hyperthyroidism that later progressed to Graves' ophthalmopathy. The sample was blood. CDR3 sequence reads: CSAPVDGNNQPQHF. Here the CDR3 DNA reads TGCAGTGCTCCAGTGGACGGGAACAATCAGCCCCAGCATTTT.